This TCR beta chain was recovered during a study of pediatric ulcerative colitis. V was shortened by 1 base and J by 3 bases, with 20 bases between the two germline ends. This CDR3 is 18 amino acids long. The germline V gene encodes CDR1 LGHNA and CDR2 YSLEER. Profiled with immunoSEQ multiplex PCR; TCRdb holds only in-frame clones, not every one. The data show tens of thousands of clones, roughly 86% seen once. The rearrangement joins TRBV4-3 to TRBJ2-3, with D maybe TRBD2 (7 bases). The source is a boy aged 5-17 years with severe ulcerative colitis. Sequencing was done on a sample of blood. CDR3 nucleotide sequence: TGCGCCAGCAGCCAAGTGATCATGGGGGGGGGCCGGACAGATACGCAGTATTTT. As protein: CASSQVIMGGGRTDTQYF.